This TCR beta chain originates from a study of T cell changes during pregnancy in multiple sclerosis. Sequenced by immunoSEQ multiplex PCR; TCRdb stores in-frame clones only, minus some. The sample holds 50,000 to 65,000 clones, roughly 93% seen once. Looked up from germline, CDR1 is MNHNS and CDR2 is SASEGT. Germline trimming cut 4 bases from V and 8 bases from J; bases unmatched to any gene: 9. The CDR3 runs to 14 residues. Sample: peripheral blood, taken in the second trimester of pregnancy. This sequence originates from a female donor with multiple sclerosis, enrolled in a pregnancy study. The chain employs TRBV6-1 and TRBJ1-1; 8 nucleotides align to TRBD1. The CDR3 nucleotides read TGTGCCAGCAGTGGGAGTCAGGGGGCAGCGGAAGCTTTCTTT. Residues: CASSGSQGAAEAFF.